These 19 T cell receptor beta chains were sequenced from one sample in a study of T-cell reconstitution after alpha-beta-depleted transplantation in children (dated by TCRdb to about 2016). Libraries came from PCR. The sample was run on an Illumina HiSeq 2500. TCR libraries were prepared with molecular barcoding, using unique molecular identifiers to normalize TCRbeta repertoire quantification. The public reads were quality trimmed at Q25 with fastp and then assembled into clones with MiXCR by TCRdb, keeping productive beta chains. Rows merge per CDR3 protein into single entries with the most common DNA and genes. The sample has approximately 270,000 distinct CDR3 sequences on record, over 8% of them singletons. Over 9% of the sample rests with the top ten. The sample was PBMCs from the stem cell graft donor, taken from the stem cell graft. The receptors here all came from a human donor who donated a stem cell graft to a child with SCID.

This clonotype was seen more than once but under ten times. The chain links TRBV18 to TRBJ2-3; 7 nucleotides line up with TRBD2. The trim removed 4 bases at V and 1 base at J, leaving 11 bases unmatched. This CDR3 spans 17 amino acids. Germline V CDR1 and CDR2: KGHSH, LQKENI. In nucleotides, the CDR3 is TGTGCCAGCTCACTCAACGGCGGGGGAACCCGCACAGATACGCAGTATTTT. It specifies CASSLNGGGTRTDTQYF.

This clonotype was found a few times. This chain uses TRBV6-5 with TRBJ2-1; 7 nucleotides agree with TRBD1. V was pared by 5 bases and J by 5 bases, with 6 bases of the junction left unmatched. The CDR3 has 14 amino acids. Germline V CDR1 and CDR2: MNHEY, SVGAGI. The CDR3: CASSPLGQNNEQFF. DNA of the CDR3: TGTGCCAGCAGTCCTCTGGGACAGAACAATGAGCAGTTCTTC.

The chain carries TRBV5-6 and TRBJ2-5; D perhaps matches TRBD2 (5 bases). Germline V gene sequence: CDR1 SGHDT, CDR2 YYEEEE. CDR3 length equals 13 residues. Trimming took 3 bases from V and 2 from J, leaving 8 bases between them. This chain's CDR3 is CASSSGLQETQYF. CDR3 nucleotide sequence: TGTGCCAGCAGCTCGGGGTTACAAGAGACCCAGTACTTC.

The chain combines TRBV12-3 or TRBV12-4 with TRBJ1-3; tentatively, D is TRBD1 (5 bases). CDR3 length equals 16 residues. Trimming took off 4 bases at V and 0 bases at J, with 13 bases between the two ends. The CDR3 reads CASSWGGRVSGNTIYF. The DNA of the CDR3 is TGTGCCAGCAGTTGGGGGGGACGGGTCTCTGGAAACACCATATATTTT.

The chain carries TRBV27 and TRBJ1-2; D possibly corresponds to TRBD1 (5 bases). CDR1 MNHEY and CDR2 SMNVEV come from the germline V gene (reference sequence). V was trimmed by 2 bases and J by 8 bases, leaving 12 bases between them. CDR3 length: 13 amino acids. The CDR3 loop reads CASSLRAEGGYTF. DNA of the CDR3: TGTGCCAGCAGTTTAAGGGCAGAGGGGGGCTACACCTTC.

This clonotype was recorded a few times. The V and J genes are TRBV6-5 and TRBJ1-1, with 8 nucleotides matching TRBD1. After removal of 0 bases from V and 2 bases from J, the junction contained 2 bases not matched to a gene. This CDR3 is 15 amino acids long. Germline CDR1 and CDR2: MNHEY and SVGAGI. CDR3 nucleotide sequence: TGTGCCAGCAGTTACTCGGGACAGGCAAACACTGAAGCTTTCTTT. It is translated as CASSYSGQANTEAFF.

This clonotype came up a few times. V gene TRBV13 combines with J gene TRBJ1-3; D is unresolved. This CDR3 contains 16 residues. Trimming removed 0 bases at V and 2 bases at J, with 11 bases between. The germline gives CDR1 PRHDT, CDR2 FYEKMQ (reference sequence). The CDR3 spells CASSLGLQRTGNTIYF. The CDR3 coding sequence is TGTGCCAGCAGCTTAGGCCTTCAGAGAACTGGAAACACCATATATTTT.

The rearrangement joins TRBV25-1 to TRBJ2-2, with 9 bases aligning to TRBD1. In germline, CDR1 is MGHDK, CDR2 SYGVNS. CDR3 length equals 16 residues. V lost 7 bases, J lost 2 bases, and 8 bases stayed unmatched. The chain's CDR3 is CASKAGTGLNTGELFF. The CDR3 nucleotides read TGTGCCAGCAAGGCCGGGACAGGGTTAAACACCGGGGAGCTGTTTTTT.

The table lists this clonotype with a few counts. V and J are TRBV5-1 and TRBJ2-5; D unclear. Germline V gene sequence: CDR1 SGHRS, CDR2 YFSETQ. CDR3 length: 13 amino acids. Trimming removed 2 bases from V and 7 bases from J, with 12 bases in between. This chain's CDR3 is CASSLRELGTQYF. CDR3 sequence (DNA): TGCGCCAGCAGCTTAAGGGAACTCGGGACCCAGTACTTC. The variable domain in full, completed from reference TRBV5-1 and TRBJ2-5, reads KAGVTQTPRYLIKTRGQQVTLSCSPISGHRSVSWYQQTPGQGLQFLFEYFSETQRNKGNFPGRFSGRQFSNSRSEMNVSTLELGDSALYLCASSLRELGTQYFGPGTRLLVL.

The chain uses TRBV20-1 and TRBJ2-1; D call uncertain. Germline CDR1 and CDR2: DFQATT and SNEGSKA (reference sequence). The CDR3 sequence is 17 residues long. The V gene lost 6 bases and the J gene lost 4 bases, with 25 bases spanning the gap. The DNA for the CDR3 is TGCAGTGCCGTCGCACCCCGACGGATCGAACCTTACAATGAGCAGTTCTTC. Its translation is CSAVAPRRIEPYNEQFF.

The rearrangement links TRBV12-3 or TRBV12-4 to TRBJ2-1; D is uncertain. V lost 7 bases and J 0 bases, leaving 13 bases between the germline ends. The length of the CDR3 is 15 residues. This chain's CDR3 is CASNGPASSYNEQFF. CDR3 sequence (DNA): TGTGCCAGCAACGGACCCGCGAGCTCCTACAATGAGCAGTTCTTC.

V is TRBV18 and J is TRBJ2-5; the D is unclear. This CDR3 comprises 15 residues. V lost 3 bases to trimming and J lost 2 bases, with 13 bases between them. CDR1 is KGHSH, CDR2 LQKENI, per germline. CDR3 residues: CASSPRQAGQETQYF. The CDR3 region has the DNA TGTGCCAGCTCACCCCGGCAGGCTGGACAAGAGACCCAGTACTTC.

This clonotype showed up many times. J is TRBJ1-1 and V is TRBV7-9; D remains ambiguous. The V gene's germline CDR1 is SEHNR and CDR2 FQNEAQ (reference sequence). V was shortened by 1 base and J by 1 base, with 7 bases between the two germline ends. There are 14 residues in the CDR3. This CDR3 reads CASSLVEGNTEAFF. The CDR3 coding sequence is TGTGCCAGCAGCTTAGTAGAGGGGAACACTGAAGCTTTCTTT.

This clonotype was seen only a few times. CDR3: CASREDRHYGYTF. CDR3 in DNA: TGCGCCAGCAGAGAAGACAGGCACTATGGCTACACCTTC. The chain joins TRBV10-2 to TRBJ1-2; D is perhaps TRBD1 (6 bases). Trimming cost V 6 bases and J 3 bases, with 11 bases left between them. In germline, CDR1 is WSHSY, CDR2 SAAADI. There are 13 residues in the CDR3.

This clonotype was detected ten times or more. The chain uses TRBV4-1 and TRBJ2-7; TRBD1 aligns across 7 bases. The CDR3 runs 16 residues. V shed 4 bases, J shed 0 bases, and the junction held 9 bases outside the gene matches. Germline V gene lookup returns CDR1 MGHRA and CDR2 YSYEKL. The CDR3 sequence: CASSPAYGTDSYEQYF. The DNA for the CDR3 is TGCGCCAGCAGCCCAGCCTACGGGACAGACTCCTACGAGCAGTACTTC.

The chain couples TRBV10-3 to TRBJ2-5; 12 bases map to TRBD2. The length of the CDR3 is 16 residues. The junction had 7 bases not matched to a gene; V was cut back by 3 bases and J by 5 bases. Germline V gives CDR1 ENHRY, CDR2 SYGVKD. The CDR3 here is CAISDLPGLAGETQYF. The CDR3 DNA follows: TGTGCCATCAGTGATCTACCGGGACTAGCGGGTGAGACCCAGTACTTC.

The table lists this clonotype with many counts. The rearrangement links TRBV6-1 to TRBJ2-1; possibly TRBD2 for D (6 bases). This CDR3 is 14 amino acids long. Between the trimmed V and J ends, which lost 3 bases and 1 base, there was a span of 7 bases. Germline values: CDR1 MNHNS, CDR2 SASEGT. CDR3 sequence reads: CASSERGSYNEQFF. The CDR3 DNA reads TGTGCCAGCAGTGAGCGGGGTTCCTACAATGAGCAGTTCTTC.

This clonotype was observed a few times. This chain uses TRBV2 with TRBJ2-1; unclear D gene. The CDR3 extends over 15 amino acids. Trimming stripped 0 bases from V and 4 bases from J, with 10 bases between. Germline CDR1 and CDR2: SNHLY and FYNNEI. This CDR3 reads CASSEARALYNEQFF. The DNA of the CDR3 is TGTGCCAGCAGTGAAGCCAGAGCCCTGTACAATGAGCAGTTCTTC.

The chain has TRBV5-1 and TRBJ2-3; TRBD2 might be the D (6 bases). V lost 4 bases to trimming and J lost 3 bases, with 24 bases between them. Germline CDR1 SGHRS, CDR2 YFSETQ. CDR3 length: 18 amino acids. CDR3 region: CASSVGSGLPGGTDTQYF. CDR3 in DNA: TGCGCCAGCAGCGTCGGGAGCGGCCTACCAGGAGGGACAGATACGCAGTATTTT.